This paragraph reports one T cell receptor (beta chain). This clone's antigen is unknown. Per-nucleotide qualities are absent, and no much larger clonotype sits a single base away. TCRbeta CDR3 regions were amplified from genomic DNA using the immunoSEQ Assay, a bias-controlled multiplex PCR. The authors' pipeline ran thus. The number of nucleated cells in each sample was estimated from the amplification of reference gene primers within the assay. To quantify the absolute abundance of each unique TCRbeta CDR3 rearrangement, sequence reads were collapsed and filtered. Productive Simpson clonality was computed per sample as the square root of Simpson's diversity index over productive rearrangements. Not all clones reach the TCRdb copy of this immuneACCESS table, which keeps in-frame sequences only. Checked studies attribute under half of the gap to unresolved V genes and leave the rest unexplained. That table furnishes V, J and clone size, whereas the DNA furnished D and trimming. The sample table lists tens of thousands of clones, 90% of them with a count of one. Around 8% of the sample is in the top ten clones.

The data were taken from a study of blood T cell repertoires in COVID-19 (dated by TCRdb to the early 2020s). Background on the whole study: The collaborator samples originated in the United States, Italy and Spain and spanned the acute and convalescent phases of COVID-19. A de-identified subject ID, COVID-19 status, age in years and sex were almost always included in the sample metadata. The material from the prospective study consisted of cDNA or gDNA derived from T cells, B-cell-depleted T cells, or PBMCs. Where available, HLA class I and class II types were taken from metadata supplied by the sample provider and were not determined by assay-based typing. The repertoires were released in a freely available public database meant as a resource for research on the immune response to SARS-CoV-2. Subjects who had been exposed to COVID-19, were actively infected with it, or had recovered from it provided the deeply sampled blood TCRbeta repertoires that made up the dataset. The samples were drawn from two sources: the first 160 participants of the ongoing ImmuneRACE study, and 1,000 to 1,500 subjects contributed by 6 global collaborators. Study-wide conclusions, independent of this receptor: Clinical and demographic metadata were provided uncurated, with the amount varying by source and participant.

The CDR3 sequence holds 15 residues, the cysteine and phenylalanine included. The only DNA kept is the CDR3, 45 bases in frame from the first base. V loses 0 bases, J loses 5 bases, and the germline ends lie 14 bases apart. CDR1 SGHNT and CDR2 YYREEE are derived from the germline V gene (reference sequence). Each collaborating institution followed its own protocols to collect whole blood in K2EDTA tubes. For TCRbeta analysis, collaborators shipped samples as frozen whole blood, isolated PBMCs, or DNA extracted from either of those sample types. This clonotype was sampled from a human donor with active COVID-19. The donor label of this sample is uncertain. This sequence uses TRBV5-4 and TRBJ2-5; TRBD1 might be the D gene, on 6 matching bases. Material for sequencing was peripheral blood. CDR3 loop: CASSLGPDSWETQYF. The bases read TGTGCCAGCAGCTTGGGCCCGGACAGTTGGGAGACCCAGTACTTC.